This is a list of T cell receptor beta chains from one sample in a study of T cell responses to AZD1222 COVID-19 vaccine. The protocol was immunoSEQ multiplex PCR, while the TCRdb copy is restricted to in-frame clones and leaves out a portion. Of 75,000 to 100,000 clones detected, 90% to 95% appear once; the ten largest clones hold approximately 11%. This specimen was peripheral blood, taken on day 0 of AZD1222 vaccination. These receptors were collected from an adult in good health. Each CDR3 is given with its conserved first and last residue. A D gene is named only where the DNA matches it firmly. Only part of the rows carry a size: once, few, many, or a class if the clone is expanded.

TRBV27	15	-	-	TRBJ1-5	CASSFSQGRNQPQHF	TGTGCCAGCAGTTTTTCACAGGGTCGGAACCAGCCCCAGCATTTT
TRBV2	15	-	-	TRBJ1-6	CASRRLGGRDSPLHF	TGTGCCAGCAGGAGGTTGGGGGGCCGGGATTCACCCCTCCACTTT
TRBV5-4	15	-	TRBD2	TRBJ2-1	CASKMVTSGDNEQFF	TGTGCCAGCAAAATGGTTACTAGCGGGGACAATGAGCAGTTCTTC
TRBV11-2	16	-	-	TRBJ2-1	CASSLNGVISYNEQFF	TGTGCCAGCAGCTTGAACGGGGTGATCTCCTACAATGAGCAGTTCTTC
TRBV5-5	15	-	-	TRBJ1-5	CASSFTGQSNQPQHF	TGTGCCAGCAGCTTTACCGGACAGAGCAATCAGCCCCAGCATTTT
TRBV5-6	14	-	TRBD1	TRBJ2-7	CASSLVGTGIKQYF	TGTGCCAGCAGCTTGGTGGGGACAGGGATCAAGCAGTACTTC
TRBV3-1/TRBV3-2	12	once	-	TRBJ2-7	CASSRGTYEQYF	TGTGCCAGCAGCCGAGGGACCTACGAGCAGTACTTC
TRBV27	17	-	TRBD1	TRBJ1-6	CASSLSHGQGGNSPLHF	TGTGCCAGCAGTTTATCCCATGGACAGGGTGGTAATTCACCCCTCCACTTT
TRBV5-4	15	-	TRBD1	TRBJ1-6	CASSPETGSKGPLHF	TGTGCCAGCAGCCCGGAGACAGGGTCGAAGGGACCCCTCCACTTT
TRBV5-1	14	-	-	TRBJ1-6	CASRSGTSGSPLHF	TGCGCCAGCAGGTCCGGGACCTCGGGGTCACCCCTCCACTTT
TRBV10-3	18	-	-	TRBJ2-7	CAISDSLTAGTRTYEQYF	TGTGCCATCAGTGATTCACTTACCGCCGGGACCAGGACCTACGAGCAGTACTTC
TRBV4-1	17	-	TRBD2	TRBJ2-1	CASSRGGLATLGNEQFF	TGCGCCAGCAGCCGCGGGGGACTAGCAACACTGGGGAATGAGCAGTTCTTC
TRBV30	13	-	-	TRBJ1-4	CAWNGGVNEKLFF	TGTGCCTGGAATGGGGGCGTGAATGAAAAACTGTTTTTT
TRBV30	11	-	-	TRBJ2-7	CAWSVSVEQYF	TGTGCCTGGAGTGTTTCGGTCGAGCAGTACTTC
TRBV14	14	once	TRBD1	TRBJ1-5	CASSAQGESQPQHF	TGTGCCAGCAGCGCACAGGGGGAGAGTCAGCCCCAGCATTTT
TRBV5-1	14	-	-	TRBJ1-5	CASSLAPGEEPQHF	TGCGCCAGCAGCTTGGCCCCAGGGGAAGAGCCCCAGCATTTT
TRBV19	15	few	-	TRBJ1-5	CASSIVGRSNQPQHF	TGTGCCAGTAGTATAGTGGGCAGAAGCAATCAGCCCCAGCATTTT
TRBV9	15	-	-	TRBJ1-2	CASSASRQALYGYTF	TGTGCCAGCAGCGCATCCCGACAGGCCCTATATGGCTACACCTTC
TRBV19	11	-	-	TRBJ1-1	CALRVGTEAFF	TGTGCCCTTCGAGTGGGCACTGAAGCTTTCTTT
TRBV6-1	15	once	-	TRBJ1-5	CASSETANVNQPQHF	TGTGCCAGCAGTGAGACAGCAAACGTCAATCAGCCCCAGCATTTT
TRBV12-3/TRBV12-4	13	-	-	TRBJ1-4	CASRGEMAEKLFF	TGTGCCAGCAGGGGAGAAATGGCTGAAAAACTGTTTTTT
TRBV7-6	15	-	-	TRBJ2-5	CASSLNGQGQETQYF	TGTGCCAGCAGCTTAAACGGGCAGGGCCAAGAGACCCAGTACTTC
TRBV15	15	once	TRBD2	TRBJ2-7	CATSRELTSAYEQYF	TGTGCCACCAGCAGAGAGTTGACTAGCGCATACGAGCAGTACTTC
TRBV2	13	-	-	TRBJ1-5	CASQVRGAQPQHF	TGTGCCAGCCAAGTACGCGGGGCTCAGCCCCAGCATTTT
TRBV10-3	14	-	TRBD1	TRBJ1-1	CAISRQGLNTEAFF	TGTGCCATCAGCAGACAGGGATTGAACACTGAAGCTTTCTTT
TRBV11-2	13	once	-	TRBJ1-1	CASSQGLSTEAFF	TGTGCCAGCAGCCAGGGACTGTCCACTGAAGCTTTCTTT
TRBV7-3	14	once	TRBD1	TRBJ2-1	CASSGGQGYNEQFF	TGTGCCAGCAGCGGGGGACAGGGATACAATGAGCAGTTCTTC
TRBV28	14	few	TRBD1	TRBJ1-1	CASDRAGGITEAFF	TGTGCCAGCGACAGGGCGGGTGGAATCACTGAAGCTTTCTTT
TRBV6-5	14	-	TRBD1	TRBJ1-2	CASRGDRGASGYTF	TGTGCCAGCAGGGGTGACAGGGGCGCCTCTGGCTACACCTTC
TRBV13	17	-	-	TRBJ2-5	CASSFRASPQVLETQYF	TGTGCCAGCAGCTTCCGGGCCAGCCCCCAGGTATTAGAGACCCAGTACTTC
TRBV9	16	-	-	TRBJ1-1	CASSALGGAPNTEAFF	TGTGCCAGCAGCGCGCTCGGGGGGGCGCCGAACACTGAAGCTTTCTTT
TRBV7-9	16	-	-	TRBJ1-1	CASSLARTPGGTEAFF	TGTGCCAGCAGCTTAGCCCGGACCCCTGGGGGCACTGAAGCTTTCTTT
TRBV28	13	-	-	TRBJ1-1	CASRTTLNTEAFF	TGTGCCAGCAGGACGACCCTTAACACTGAAGCTTTCTTT
TRBV5-6	16	-	TRBD1	TRBJ1-2	CASSSGTGGFEDGYTF	TGTGCCAGCAGCTCCGGGACAGGGGGATTCGAAGATGGCTACACCTTC
TRBV2	15	-	-	TRBJ1-3	CASSEGQVSGNTIYF	TGTGCCAGCAGTGAGGGTCAGGTCTCTGGAAACACCATATATTTT
TRBV10-3	15	-	TRBD2	TRBJ2-7	CAISEGLAATYEQYF	TGTGCCATCAGTGAGGGACTAGCGGCCACCTACGAGCAGTACTTC